The sequence of this TCR beta chain was determined in a study of T cell responses to AZD1222 COVID-19 vaccine. The study's findings and limits: Repertoires in all cases were sampled only once the peak T cell response had passed.

Regarding this clone: Its matching antigen is unknown.

Sequenced by immunoSEQ multiplex PCR; TCRdb stores in-frame clones only, minus some. The repertoire holds 83,000 or so clones, 80% to 95% seen once, with 25% to 30% in the top ten. The ends lost 0 bases at V and 3 bases at J; junction bases unmatched: 3. Per germline, CDR1 GTSNPN and CDR2 SVGIG (reference sequence). The CDR3 length is 15 residues. V usage is TRBV30 and J usage is TRBJ2-2; TRBD1 matches 8 bases. The sequences come from peripheral blood, collected 28 days after the second AZD1222 dose. The clonotype was recovered from an adult who received the AZD1222 COVID-19 vaccine. DNA for the CDR3: TGTGCCTGGAGTGTACCGGACAGGGACACCGGGGAGCTGTTTTTT. Encoded protein: CAWSVPDRDTGELFF.